What follows describes a single T cell receptor (beta chain). Its specificity is unknown. This record comes from a study of OX40 agonist ivuxolimab in advanced cancers. At the level of the study: Patients were treated with ivuxolimab, an agonistic anti-OX40 (CD134) antibody. Study-wide findings and caveats: No antigen was identified for the clonally expanded peripheral T cells. CD4+ and CD8+ blood T cells expanded clonally by week 6 at 0.1 to 3.0 mg/kg.

Trimming at V came to 0 bases and at J to 5 bases, leaving 7 bases not matched to a gene. The CDR3 covers 17 residues. CDR1 and CDR2 from the germline V gene are LGHNA and YNFKEQ. Excluded were patients having autoimmune disease history or systemic immunosuppression. Libraries were prepared by immunoSEQ multiplex PCR; TCRdb keeps only in-frame clonotypes and omits some of them. This sample has around 46,000 clones; about 89% occur once, and the top ten carry approximately 12%. Specimen: CD4+ or CD8+ T cells sorted from blood, collected in a trial of the OX40 agonist ivuxolimab. This receptor was taken from an adult with an advanced solid tumor such as melanoma, head and neck, liver or kidney cancer. The rearrangement uses TRBV4-2 and TRBJ2-2; 9 bases line up with TRBD2. The CDR3 region is CASSQDRLAGSTGELFF. The DNA of the CDR3 is TGTGCCAGCAGCCAAGATCGGCTAGCGGGAAGTACCGGGGAGCTGTTTTTT.